The rows below give T cell receptor beta chains drawn from one sample of a study of blood T cell repertoires in COVID-19. The table came from immunoSEQ multiplex PCR; TCRdb's copy has only in-frame clones and leaves some out. The table has 130,000 to 150,000 clones, approximately 91% seen once. The specimen was peripheral blood. The receptors shown here come from a man aged 65 to 79 with acute or convalescent COVID-19. CDR3s include the opening cysteine and the closing phenylalanine or tryptophan. The D gene is left open where the match is weak. Clone size is stated in some rows and not others, as once, few, many or a class when expanded.

CDR3 protein	CDR3 DNA	clone size	J gene	D gene	V gene
CASSIGVGVGKNEQFF	TGTGCCAGTAGTATAGGTGTCGGGGTGGGCAAAAATGAGCAGTTCTTC	-	TRBJ2-1	-	TRBV19
CASSQREGYTEAFF	TGCGCCAGCAGCCAGAGAGAGGGTTACACTGAAGCTTTCTTT	-	TRBJ1-1	-	TRBV4-1
CASSPSLRSTDTQYF	TGTGCCAGCTCACCCTCTCTACGGAGCACAGATACGCAGTATTTT	once	TRBJ2-3	-	TRBV18
CASTDRGGSYEQYF	TGTGCCAGTACCGACAGGGGAGGTTCCTACGAGCAGTACTTC	-	TRBJ2-7	TRBD1	TRBV19
CASSSGTANYGYTF	TGTGCCAGCAGTTCCGGGACAGCTAACTATGGCTACACCTTC	-	TRBJ1-2	TRBD1	TRBV28
CASTLQGGNSPLHF	TGTGCCAGCACCTTACAGGGGGGTAATTCACCCCTCCACTTT	-	TRBJ1-6	TRBD1	TRBV27
CASSFGGTQETQYF	TGTGCCAGCAGCTTCGGGGGAACCCAAGAGACCCAGTACTTC	-	TRBJ2-5	-	TRBV7-2
CASSLTGGSYEQYF	TGTGCCAGCAGTTTGACAGGGGGATCCTACGAGCAGTACTTC	-	TRBJ2-7	TRBD1	TRBV6-5
CASSLEGAGNQPQHF	TGTGCCAGCAGCTTAGAGGGGGCCGGCAATCAGCCCCAGCATTTT	-	TRBJ1-5	TRBD1	TRBV7-9
CASSLSFRETNEKLFF	TGTGCCAGCAGCTTAAGTTTTCGGGAGACTAATGAAAAACTGTTTTTT	-	TRBJ1-4	-	TRBV5-6
CASSISGVETQYF	TGTGCCAGTAGTATATCAGGGGTAGAGACCCAGTACTTC	-	TRBJ2-5	-	TRBV19
CASSLDRAIRHEQYF	TGCGCCAGCAGCTTGGACAGGGCAATAAGGCACGAGCAGTACTTC	-	TRBJ2-7	-	TRBV5-1
CASSFGAGGEKLFF	TGCGCCAGCAGCTTTGGAGCGGGGGGAGAAAAACTGTTTTTT	-	TRBJ1-4	-	TRBV5-1
CASSFTGIETQYF	TGTGCCAGCAGCTTTACAGGGATCGAGACCCAGTACTTC	-	TRBJ2-5	-	TRBV5-4
CASSFWRQGRYGYTF	TGTGCCAGCAGTTTTTGGAGACAGGGTCGCTATGGCTACACCTTC	-	TRBJ1-2	TRBD1	TRBV27
CASSRGTGANEQYF	TGTGCCAGCAGCCGAGGAACAGGTGCCAACGAGCAGTACTTC	-	TRBJ2-7	-	TRBV7-8
CASSRRGTGDEKLFF	TGTGCCAGCAGTCGAAGGGGGACAGGGGATGAAAAACTGTTTTTT	-	TRBJ1-4	TRBD1	TRBV6-5
CASSASSGGTGELFF	TGCGCCAGCAGTGCATCCAGCGGGGGGACCGGGGAGCTGTTTTTT	-	TRBJ2-2	TRBD2	TRBV10-2
CASSLRSSGISYNEQFF	TGTGCCAGCAGTTTACGGAGTTCCGGGATATCCTACAATGAGCAGTTCTTC	-	TRBJ2-1	-	TRBV27
CASSLGGLAGNTGELFF	TGCGCCAGCAGCTTGGGGGGTCTAGCGGGTAACACCGGGGAGCTGTTTTTT	-	TRBJ2-2	TRBD2	TRBV5-1
CASSHRNAEAFF	TGTGCCAGCAGCCATAGAAACGCTGAAGCTTTCTTT	-	TRBJ1-1	-	TRBV7-2
CATSASGQGLNEKLFF	TGTGCCACCAGTGCCTCCGGACAGGGGCTTAATGAAAAACTGTTTTTT	-	TRBJ1-4	TRBD1	TRBV24-1
CASSLGSSGISSYNEQFF	TGTGCCAGCAGTTTAGGGAGTAGCGGGATAAGCTCCTACAATGAGCAGTTCTTC	-	TRBJ2-1	TRBD2	TRBV28
CASSPPYRGKTYEQYF	TGTGCCAGCTCACCACCGTACAGGGGGAAGACCTACGAGCAGTACTTC	-	TRBJ2-7	TRBD1	TRBV18
CASSMGLAGFYNEQFF	TGTGCCAGTAGTATGGGACTAGCGGGATTCTACAATGAGCAGTTCTTC	-	TRBJ2-1	TRBD2	TRBV19
CASSPGAYNSPLHF	TGTGCCAGCAGTCCAGGGGCTTATAATTCACCCCTCCACTTT	once	TRBJ1-6	-	TRBV6-6
CASSLTGFGGYTF	TGTGCCAGCAGCTTGACAGGGTTCGGAGGCTACACCTTC	-	TRBJ1-2	TRBD1	TRBV9
CASSLMGTSSGNEQFF	TGCGCCAGCAGCTTGATGGGGACTAGCTCTGGCAATGAGCAGTTCTTC	-	TRBJ2-1	TRBD2	TRBV5-1
CASSVKAGVTYEQYF	TGTGCCAGCAGCGTAAAAGCGGGAGTTACCTACGAGCAGTACTTC	once	TRBJ2-7	TRBD2	TRBV6-5
CASRARGGNTEAFF	TGTGCCAGCAGGGCCAGGGGCGGGAACACTGAAGCTTTCTTT	-	TRBJ1-1	-	TRBV2
CASSPGQGNTGELFF	TGTGCCAGCAGCCCGGGACAGGGGAACACCGGGGAGCTGTTTTTT	-	TRBJ2-2	TRBD1	TRBV2
CASSPWARPTTGKQYF	TGTGCCAGCAGCCCCTGGGCGCGACCAACTACCGGGAAGCAGTACTTC	-	TRBJ2-7	-	TRBV14
CASSLGRGQFSPLHF	TGTGCCAGCAGTTTAGGTAGGGGGCAATTCTCACCCCTCCACTTT	-	TRBJ1-6	TRBD1	TRBV28
CASSQVTGHNEQFF	TGTGCCAGCAGCCAAGTTACAGGGCACAATGAGCAGTTCTTC	-	TRBJ2-1	-	TRBV3-1/TRBV3-2
CASSSSGVENEQFF	TGTGCCAGCAGCTCTAGCGGGGTGGAGAATGAGCAGTTCTTC	-	TRBJ2-1	TRBD2	TRBV7-9
CASSPSGGRRNTEAFF	TGTGCCAGCTCACCATCGGGCGGGCGCCGGAACACTGAAGCTTTCTTT	-	TRBJ1-1	-	TRBV18
CSGSVQETQYF	TGCAGTGGTTCTGTCCAAGAGACCCAGTACTTC	-	TRBJ2-5	-	TRBV20-1
CASSKDPPGLRVSYEQYF	TGTGCCAGCAGCAAAGACCCCCCGGGACTGAGAGTTTCCTACGAGCAGTACTTC	-	TRBJ2-7	-	TRBV21-1
CASGPGQGGEKLFF	TGTGCTAGTGGCCCCGGACAGGGGGGCGAAAAACTGTTTTTT	-	TRBJ1-4	TRBD1	TRBV12-5
CASSEVTSGVADTQYF	TGTGCCAGCAGTGAAGTGACTAGCGGGGTGGCAGATACGCAGTATTTT	-	TRBJ2-3	TRBD2	TRBV2
CASSLARDIGRNTIYF	TGTGCCAGCAGCTTGGCCCGGGACATAGGAAGAAACACCATATATTTT	-	TRBJ1-3	-	TRBV5-5
CASSQAQAVGNTIYF	TGCGCCAGCAGCCAAGCACAGGCGGTAGGAAACACCATATATTTT	-	TRBJ1-3	-	TRBV4-1
CASSPTNLNTGELFF	TGTGCCAGCAGCCCAACGAACTTGAACACCGGGGAGCTGTTTTTT	-	TRBJ2-2	-	TRBV28
CASSEAQGLNTGELFF	TGTGCCAGCAGTGAAGCGCAGGGGTTGAACACCGGGGAGCTGTTTTTT	-	TRBJ2-2	-	TRBV6-1
CASSPWAQGANEKLFF	TGTGCCAGCAGCCCATGGGCTCAGGGGGCTAATGAAAAACTGTTTTTT	-	TRBJ1-4	TRBD1	TRBV28
CASRESYLYEQYF	TGTGCCAGCCGTGAGAGCTATCTCTACGAGCAGTACTTC	-	TRBJ2-7	-	TRBV2
CASSPETTGNSPLHF	TGTGCCAGCAGCCCTGAGACAACGGGGAATTCACCCCTCCACTTT	-	TRBJ1-6	-	TRBV4-2
CATSDTRTASTDTQYF	TGTGCCACCAGTGATACTCGGACAGCTAGCACAGATACGCAGTATTTT	-	TRBJ2-3	-	TRBV24-1
CASSPRQGKTDTQYF	TGTGCCAGCAGCCCCAGACAGGGGAAGACAGATACGCAGTATTTT	-	TRBJ2-3	TRBD1	TRBV5-6
CASSLRGRTGRVNQPQHF	TGTGCCAGCAGTTTAAGAGGGAGGACAGGGAGGGTCAATCAGCCCCAGCATTTT	-	TRBJ1-5	TRBD1	TRBV28
CASSPHTWTGRFSGNTIYF	TGTGCCAGCAGCCCGCATACCTGGACAGGGAGGTTCTCTGGAAACACCATATATTTT	few	TRBJ1-3	TRBD1	TRBV7-9
CASSLTGGEAGELFF	TGTGCCAGCAGCTTAACAGGGGGTGAGGCCGGGGAGCTGTTTTTT	-	TRBJ2-2	-	TRBV7-3